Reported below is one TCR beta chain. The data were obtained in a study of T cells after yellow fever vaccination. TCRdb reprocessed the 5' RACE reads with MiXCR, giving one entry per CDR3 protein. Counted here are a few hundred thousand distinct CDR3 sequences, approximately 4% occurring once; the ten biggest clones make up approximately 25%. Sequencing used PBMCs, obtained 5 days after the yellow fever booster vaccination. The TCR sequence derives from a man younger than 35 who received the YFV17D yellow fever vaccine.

CDR3 region: CSAISGGAFNEQFF. The DNA of the CDR3 is TGCAGTGCAATTAGCGGGGGGGCCTTCAATGAGCAGTTCTTC. J is TRBJ2-1 and V is TRBV20-1, with TRBD2 matching over 11 bases. Trimming took 6 bases from V and 6 from J; bases not matched to a gene: 7. This CDR3 has 14 amino acids. From germline, CDR1 is DFQATT and CDR2 SNEGSKA (reference sequence).